This is a list of T cell receptor beta chains from one sample in a study of blood T cell repertoires in COVID-19. Here immunoSEQ multiplex PCR was the method, and the copy in TCRdb shows in-frame clones only, minus some. Among about 130,000 clones listed, more than 75% were seen once. The sample was peripheral blood. Receptor source: a man between 60 and 70 years old with COVID-19, enrolled during active disease. Each CDR3 is given with its conserved first and last residue. Each record gives: V gene, J gene, clone size, CDR3 length, D gene, CDR3 protein, CDR3 DNA. D genes are given only for firm matches. The listing skips clone size in some rows; elsewhere it reads once, few, many or a size class.

V: TRBV27
J: TRBJ1-2
size: NA
length: 12
D: NA
CDR3: CASSSPHYGYTF
DNA: TGTGCCAGCAGTTCTCCCCACTATGGCTACACCTTC

V: TRBV5-3
J: TRBJ1-4
size: NA
length: 18
D: TRBD1
CDR3: CARSHRDRGRPTNEKLFF
DNA: TGTGCCAGAAGCCACCGGGACAGGGGGCGTCCAACTAATGAAAAACTGTTTTTT

V: TRBV19
J: TRBJ1-1
size: NA
length: 15
D: NA
CDR3: CASTLHGGVYTEAFF
DNA: TGTGCCAGTACCCTCCACGGAGGGGTGTACACTGAAGCTTTCTTT

V: TRBV19
J: TRBJ2-3
size: NA
length: 15
D: TRBD1
CDR3: CASSLRDSLVDTQYF
DNA: TGTGCCAGTAGCCTCCGGGACAGTCTCGTGGATACGCAGTATTTT

V: TRBV28
J: TRBJ2-1
size: NA
length: 18
D: TRBD2
CDR3: CASSSPPGEGPSYNEQFF
DNA: TGTGCCAGCAGTTCGCCCCCTGGGGAGGGCCCCTCCTACAATGAGCAGTTCTTC

V: TRBV7-3
J: TRBJ2-1
size: NA
length: 13
D: TRBD2
CDR3: CASSPTSVNEQFF
DNA: TGTGCCAGCAGCCCGACTAGCGTCAATGAGCAGTTCTTC

V: TRBV4-1
J: TRBJ1-6
size: once
length: 14
D: NA
CDR3: CASSHLGRDSPLHF
DNA: TGCGCCAGCAGCCACCTCGGGAGGGATTCACCCCTCCACTTT

V: TRBV18
J: TRBJ1-1
size: once
length: 14
D: NA
CDR3: CASSPRGEDTEAFF
DNA: TGTGCCAGCTCACCACGGGGGGAAGACACTGAAGCTTTCTTT

V: TRBV5-1
J: TRBJ2-5
size: once
length: 17
D: TRBD2
CDR3: CASSPGTSGPYQETQYF
DNA: TGCGCCAGCAGCCCAGGGACTAGCGGACCTTACCAAGAGACCCAGTACTTC

V: TRBV7-9
J: TRBJ2-7
size: NA
length: 11
D: NA
CDR3: CASSPGDEQYF
DNA: TGTGCCAGCAGTCCAGGGGACGAGCAGTACTTC

V: TRBV4-1
J: TRBJ2-1
size: NA
length: 17
D: TRBD2
CDR3: CASSQGPGLAAYNEQFF
DNA: TGCGCCAGCAGCCAAGGCCCGGGACTAGCGGCTTACAATGAGCAGTTCTTC

V: TRBV4-1
J: TRBJ2-7
size: NA
length: 14
D: NA
CDR3: CASSHFQEAYEQYF
DNA: TGCGCCAGCAGCCATTTTCAGGAGGCCTACGAGCAGTACTTC

V: TRBV2
J: TRBJ2-7
size: NA
length: 14
D: TRBD2
CDR3: CASNDVGGSYEQYF
DNA: TGTGCCAGCAACGACGTTGGCGGGAGCTACGAGCAGTACTTC

V: TRBV2
J: TRBJ2-3
size: NA
length: 15
D: TRBD2
CDR3: CASSFGRASTDTQYF
DNA: TGTGCCAGCAGTTTCGGGAGGGCGAGCACAGATACGCAGTATTTT

V: TRBV3-1/TRBV3-2
J: TRBJ2-3
size: NA
length: 16
D: TRBD1
CDR3: CASSQDVRGRPDTQYF
DNA: TGTGCCAGCAGCCAAGATGTCAGGGGGCGGCCAGATACGCAGTATTTT

V: TRBV7-2
J: TRBJ1-2
size: NA
length: 14
D: TRBD1
CDR3: CASSFLDRADGYTF
DNA: TGTGCCAGCAGCTTCCTGGACAGGGCTGATGGCTACACCTTC

V: TRBV15
J: TRBJ2-1
size: NA
length: 17
D: NA
CDR3: CATSMLLRVFRAHEQFF
DNA: TGTGCCACCAGCATGCTTCTCAGGGTTTTTCGGGCCCATGAGCAGTTCTTC